This entry lists 9 T cell receptor beta chains sequenced from one sample in a study of graft-versus-host responses after intestinal transplantation. Method: immunoSEQ multiplex PCR; TCRdb's copy keeps in-frame clones and lacks some. Among nearly 110,000 clones, roughly 87% were seen once, and the ten largest hold around 0.73%. Antigens for these TCRs are unknown. The source was unstimulated CD4+ T cells sorted from spleen or lymph node cells, collected before transplant. The source of these receptors is a human donor who was the organ donor for an intestinal transplant.

The chain joins TRBV6-6 to TRBJ2-2; D assignment may be TRBD1 or TRBD2 (5 bases each). CDR3 length: 16 amino acids. Trimming shortened V by 2 bases and J by 3 bases, and 13 bases separated the two germline ends. Germline assignment: CDR1 MNHNY and CDR2 SVGAGI (reference sequence). The CDR3 DNA sequence: TGTGCCAGCAGTTACCGAGGGGCGCGTGACACCGGGGAGCTGTTTTTT. Translated: CASSYRGARDTGELFF.

V is TRBV28 and J is TRBJ2-3; TRBD1 or TRBD2 may be the D gene (5 bases each). V lost 4 bases and J lost 4, with 15 bases in between. The CDR3 runs 15 residues. In germline, CDR1 is MDHEN, CDR2 SYDVKM. CDR3 DNA: TGTGCCAGCAGTTCCCCTGGGGTGGGGGCAGATACGCAGTATTTT. Translated, it gives CASSSPGVGADTQYF.

This clone occurred a few times. Additional DNA sequences in this sample encode the identical CDR3. The chain couples TRBV5-1 to TRBJ2-3; D is tentatively TRBD1 or TRBD2 (5 bases each). V was pared by 0 bases and J by 3 bases, with 5 bases between. From germline, CDR1 is SGHRS and CDR2 YFSETQ. The CDR3 loop spans 13 amino acids. Written as DNA, the CDR3 is TGCGCCAGCAGCTTGGGGGGGACAGATACGCAGTATTTT. It codes for CASSLGGTDTQYF.

The gene calls are TRBV21-1 and TRBJ2-5; TRBD1, the D gene given by the table, was not confirmed from the DNA. The end of the DNA aligns better with TRBJ2-7, so the J call may be wrong. TRBV21-1 corresponds to a pseudogene. The CDR3 totals 16 residues. The CDR3 region has the DNA TGTGCCAGCAGCAAGCGCACAGGGGATGGGCCCTACGAGCAGTACTTC. This sequence encodes CASSKRTGDGPYEQYF.

The V and J genes are TRBV15 and TRBJ2-6, with 7 bases matching TRBD2. V dropped 1 base and J dropped 2; count of bases not matched to a gene: 5. CDR3 length: 17 amino acids. CDR1 is LNHNV and CDR2 is YYDKDF in the germline V gene (reference sequence). The CDR3 DNA follows: TGTGCCACCAGCAGAGCCCCAGGGAGGGCTGGGGCCAACGTCCTGACTTTC. Amino acid sequence: CATSRAPGRAGANVLTF.

The chain carries TRBV9 and TRBJ2-7, with 8 nucleotides matching TRBD2. The germline CDR1 and CDR2 sequences are SGDLS and YYNGEE. This CDR3 is 15 amino acids long. The V gene end was trimmed by 4 bases and the J gene end by 3 bases; junction bases not matched to a gene: 9. The DNA of the CDR3 is TGTGCCAGCAGCCCCCCGGGGGGGAATCTCTACGAGCAGTACTTC. Residues: CASSPPGGNLYEQYF. The complete variable domain, with remaining parts taken from reference TRBV9 and TRBJ2-7, reads DSGVTQTPKHLITATGQRVTLRCSPRSGDLSVYWYQQSLDQGLQFLIQYYNGEERAKGNILERFSAQQFPDLHSELNLSSLELGDSALYFCASSPPGGNLYEQYFGPGTRLTVT.

The chain has TRBV7-3 and TRBJ2-2; D gene unclear. Germline CDR1 and CDR2: SGHTA and FQGTGA. The CDR3 sequence is 12 residues long. With 3 bases removed from V and 3 bases from J, the gap between germline ends came to 2 bases. The CDR3 loop reads CASSLDTGELFF. For the CDR3, the DNA is TGTGCCAGCAGCTTGGACACCGGGGAGCTGTTTTTT.

The sample holds one count of this clone. The gene calls are TRBV6-5 and TRBJ2-1, with a weak D call TRBD2 (6 bases). This CDR3 is 14 amino acids long. V dropped 5 bases and J dropped 4 bases, with 12 bases sitting between them. Germline CDR1 MNHEY, CDR2 SVGAGI. CDR3 loop: CASSPRGAYNEQFF. CDR3 nucleotides: TGTGCCAGCAGTCCACGCGGGGCGTACAATGAGCAGTTCTTC.

The chain has TRBV5-1 and TRBJ2-3; a weak D match, TRBD1 (5 bases). This CDR3 is 14 amino acids long. V gave up 4 bases and J gave up 6 bases, with 15 bases separating them. Germline V gene data show CDR1 as SGHRS and CDR2 as YFSETQ. The CDR3 spells CASSRQGLRDTQYF. CDR3 DNA: TGCGCCAGCAGCCGCCAGGGCCTCAGGGATACGCAGTATTTT.